This TCR beta chain derives from a study of blood T cells in healthy people across ages. A second PCR of 7 to 11 cycles used a sample-barcoded 5' primer and a J-beta primer mix. TCRdb passed the 5' RACE reads through MiXCR, listing each CDR3 protein once. The table shows 1.5 million to 2 million distinct CDR3 sequences, with around 50% occurring only once. Per-sample yields of isolated PBMCs were at least 6 million. This clonotype was observed at least ten times. CDR3 size: 14 residues. From germline, CDR1 is SEHNR and CDR2 FQNEAQ (reference sequence). The V end was cut by 1 base, the J end by 0 bases, with 6 bases between.

The rearrangement links TRBV7-9 to TRBJ2-5, with unresolved D. The receptor's source is a middle-aged woman in good health. The source material was blood. CDR3 sequence (DNA): TGTGCCAGCAGCTTAGTTGGGCACCAAGAGACCCAGTACTTC. This encodes CASSLVGHQETQYF.